One sample yielded the 16 T cell receptor beta chains listed below, sequenced in a study of blood T cell repertoires in COVID-19. Only in-frame clones appear in the TCRdb table, and some are missing; sequencing was by immunoSEQ multiplex PCR. This table has over 60,000 clones, about 80% appearing once. The sample taken for sequencing was peripheral blood. These receptors came from an elderly man with active or convalescent COVID-19.

The chain joins TRBV5-1 to TRBJ2-1, with D maybe TRBD1 (5 bases). V lost 6 bases and J lost 0, with 13 bases in between. CDR1 and CDR2 from the germline V gene are SGHRS and YFSETQ. The CDR3 covers 15 residues. In nucleotides, the CDR3 is TGCGCCAGCATACCAGGGTTCAGCTCCTACAATGAGCAGTTCTTC. It specifies CASIPGFSSYNEQFF.

The V call is TRBV6-5, the J call TRBJ2-7; D gene ambiguous. Trimming stripped 8 bases from V and 4 bases from J, with 15 bases between. From germline, CDR1 is MNHEY and CDR2 SVGAGI. The CDR3 covers 13 residues. The CDR3 sequence is CASRSVNLYEQYF. CDR3 nucleotides: TGTGCCAGCCGAAGCGTAAACCTTTACGAGCAGTACTTC.

This clone appeared a few times. The V gene is TRBV21-1, the J gene TRBJ1-5; TRBD1 is the table's D call and was not checked against the DNA. TRBV21-1 is noted as a pseudogene. The CDR3 runs to 16 residues. CDR3 bases: TGTGCCAGCAGCAAAGTAGCGGACAGGAGCAATCAGCCCCAGCATTTT. Its translation is CASSKVADRSNQPQHF.

This chain connects TRBV5-1 to TRBJ2-2; a possible D gene is TRBD2 (6 bases). The CDR3 consists of 15 residues. Germline loops: CDR1 SGHRS, CDR2 YFSETQ. V gave up 4 bases and J gave up 3 bases, with 13 bases separating them. CDR3 amino acids: CASSAGLSDTGELFF. The CDR3 DNA follows: TGCGCCAGCAGCGCGGGACTTTCTGACACCGGGGAGCTGTTTTTT.

This clone occurred once. The V and J genes are TRBV19 and TRBJ2-1; 8 bases are a match to TRBD1. J gave up 8 bases and V 3 bases, and 0 bases lay outside the gene matches. CDR3 length: 12 amino acids. Germline V lookup: CDR1 LNHDA, CDR2 SQIVND (reference sequence). This chain's CDR3 is CASSMTGDEQFF. The CDR3 DNA reads as TGTGCCAGTAGTATGACAGGGGATGAGCAGTTCTTC.

This clone was seen a handful of times. The CDR3 DNA is TGCGCCAGCGCCGGGGGACAGGGATATTCACCCCTCCACTTT. The encoded protein is CASAGGQGYSPLHF. J is TRBJ1-6 and V is TRBV5-1, with 9 bases aligning to TRBD1. The CDR3 runs to 14 residues. V dropped 7 bases and J dropped 8; count of bases not matched to a gene: 7. CDR1 and CDR2 (germline): SGHRS, YFSETQ.

The rearrangement links TRBV6-1 to TRBJ2-5; D remains unclear. Germline-derived CDR1 and CDR2 are MNHNS and SASEGT. Deletions cut 3 bases from V and 10 bases from J, with 21 bases between. The CDR3 totals 15 residues. The CDR3 sequence: CASSDNSASRRSQYF. In DNA, the CDR3 is TGTGCCAGCAGTGATAATTCAGCTTCGAGGAGAAGCCAGTACTTC.

This sequence joins TRBV24-1 and TRBJ1-2; 9 nucleotides line up with TRBD1. From germline, CDR1 is KGHDR and CDR2 SFDVKD. The CDR3 has 16 residues. V lost 5 bases to trimming and J lost 6 bases; unmatched junction nucleotides: 12. Written as DNA, the CDR3 is TGTGCCACCAGTGGCCCGGACAGGGGTGGTGAAAATGGCTACACCTTC. Translated, it gives CATSGPDRGGENGYTF.

The chain uses TRBV7-9 and TRBJ2-7; no firm D call. Germline CDR1 and CDR2: SEHNR and FQNEAQ (reference sequence). The CDR3 length is 14 residues. The V end lost 2 bases, the J end lost 2 bases, and 10 bases lay between the germline ends. The CDR3 DNA reads as TGTGCCAGCAGCTTAATGACTTCTACCTACGAGCAGTACTTC. Its protein product is CASSLMTSTYEQYF. Using reference TRBV7-9 and TRBJ2-7 for the parts outside the CDR3, the full variable domain is DTGVSQNPRHKITKRGQNVTFRCDPISEHNRLYWYRQTLGQGPEFLTYFQNEAQLEKSRLLSDRFSAERPKGSFSTLEIQRTEQGDSAMYLCASSLMTSTYEQYFGPGTRLTVT.

J is TRBJ2-5 and V is TRBV7-9; D is unresolved. Germline V lookup: CDR1 SEHNR, CDR2 FQNEAQ (reference sequence). V was pared by 3 bases and J by 1 base, with 9 bases between. CDR3 size: 14 residues. CDR3: CASSFWSVQETQYF. DNA for the CDR3: TGTGCCAGCAGCTTTTGGTCAGTCCAAGAGACCCAGTACTTC. The full variable domain, rest sourced from reference TRBV7-9 and TRBJ2-5, is DTGVSQNPRHKITKRGQNVTFRCDPISEHNRLYWYRQTLGQGPEFLTYFQNEAQLEKSRLLSDRFSAERPKGSFSTLEIQRTEQGDSAMYLCASSFWSVQETQYFGPGTRLLVL.

V gene TRBV28 combines with J gene TRBJ1-4; possible D gene TRBD1, 6 bases. The CDR3 extends over 14 amino acids. Trimming removed 3 bases at V and 6 bases at J, with 11 bases between. CDR1 is MDHEN, CDR2 SYDVKM, per germline. This CDR3 reads CASSLLQGYEKLFF. The CDR3 region has the DNA TGTGCCAGCAGTTTGTTACAGGGTTATGAAAAACTGTTTTTT. Variable domain in full (rest from reference TRBV28 and TRBJ1-4): DVKVTQSSRYLVKRTGEKVFLECVQDMDHENMFWYRQDPGLGLRLIYFSYDVKMKEKGDIPEGYSVSREKKERFSLILESASTNQTSMYLCASSLLQGYEKLFFGSGTQLSVL.

This clone has only one observation. The chain employs TRBV5-1 and TRBJ2-5, with 12 bases matching TRBD2. Unmatched junction bases numbered 7, after V lost 3 bases and J lost 1 base. This CDR3 region has 17 residues. From germline, CDR1 is SGHRS and CDR2 YFSETQ. The CDR3 region has the DNA TGCGCCAGCAGCTCATCTAGCGGGGGGGCCACCCAAGAGACCCAGTACTTC. Protein: CASSSSSGGATQETQYF.

The gene calls are TRBV5-3 and TRBJ2-1; perhaps TRBD2 as D (6 bases). TRBV5-3 is an open reading frame whose function is uncertain. V was cut by 4 bases and J by 8 bases, with 19 bases left in between. The CDR3 consists of 15 residues. The CDR3 DNA reads as TGTGCCAGAAGCCTCCAGACTAGATTGCCGTATGAGCAGTTCTTC. Residues: CARSLQTRLPYEQFF.

The chain is built from TRBV2 and TRBJ1-1, with D possibly being TRBD1 (5 bases). V was shortened by 6 bases and J by 6 bases, with 14 bases between the two germline ends. Germline CDR1 SNHLY, CDR2 FYNNEI. The length of the CDR3 is 13 residues. The CDR3 protein is CASRKGQTPEAFF. The CDR3 nucleotides read TGTGCCAGCAGAAAAGGACAAACACCTGAAGCTTTCTTT.

The chain carries TRBV3-1 (or the pseudogene TRBV3-2) and TRBJ2-6; D call uncertain. V gave up 5 bases and J gave up 0 bases, with 11 bases separating them. This CDR3 is 16 amino acids long. CDR1 LGHDT and CDR2 YNNKEL come from the germline V gene (reference sequence). CDR3 bases: TGTGCCAGCAGCTTTAATTCCCCCTCTGGGGCCAACGTCCTGACTTTC. Translated: CASSFNSPSGANVLTF.

This chain links TRBV7-2 with TRBJ2-7; the match to TRBD2 covers 7 bases. This CDR3 comprises 15 residues. The V and J ends lost 1 base and 6 bases, in that order; junction bases with no gene match: 9. Germline V lookup: CDR1 SGHTA, CDR2 FQGNSA. For the CDR3, the DNA is TGTGCCAGCAGCTTAGATGGCGGGAGAACGAGCGAGCAGTACTTC. Its protein product is CASSLDGGRTSEQYF.